Listed below are T cell receptor beta chains from one sample, sequenced in a study of post-analysis software for immune sequencing data. TCRdb re-called the PCR reads with MiXCR, one entry per CDR3 protein. The table has 750,000 to 900,000 distinct CDR3 sequences, about 43% seen once. Sequenced: blood. The receptors come from a girl aged 10-17 years with multiple sclerosis. Both conserved end residues are part of each CDR3. Fields, in order: D gene, J gene, V gene, clone size, CDR3 DNA, CDR3 protein. A D gene is named only where the DNA matches it firmly. Size is stated for part of the rows, as once, few or many counts, or as a class when the clone is expanded.

>TRBD1|TRBJ2-2|TRBV7-8|NA
TGTGCCAGCAGCTTAAGAAACACCGGGACAGAGAACACCGGGGAGCTGTTTTTT
CASSLRNTGTENTGELFF
>NA|TRBJ2-7|TRBV11-2|NA
TGTGCCAGCAGCTTAGAAGTGACAAGGTCCTACGAGCAGTACTTC
CASSLEVTRSYEQYF
>NA|TRBJ1-1|TRBV7-2|NA
TGTGCCAGCAGCCGAACAAGACAGTTCAGTCCTGTGAGTCCACCCACGGAAGCTTTCTTT
CASSRTRQFSPVSPPTEAFF
>TRBD2|TRBJ2-1|TRBV12-3/TRBV12-4|NA
TGTGCCAGCAGTTTTGGCGGGAGTTCCAATGAGCAGTTCTTC
CASSFGGSSNEQFF
>TRBD1|TRBJ1-2|TRBV4-3|NA
TGCGCCAGCAGCCTCCTCGGGGACAGGGATCACTATGGCTACACCTTC
CASSLLGDRDHYGYTF
>NA|TRBJ1-1|TRBV12-3/TRBV12-4|NA
TGTGCCAGCAGTTGGAGAGGGAAGGACACTGAAGCTTTCTTT
CASSWRGKDTEAFF
>TRBD2|TRBJ2-1|TRBV7-9|NA
TGTGCCAGCAGCTTAGTGTCCAGCGGGATAAGGAATGATGAGCAGTTCTTC
CASSLVSSGIRNDEQFF
>NA|TRBJ2-1|TRBV5-1|NA
TGCGCCAGCAGCTTCCGGGGCTGGAATGAGCAGTTCTTC
CASSFRGWNEQFF
>TRBD2|TRBJ2-7|TRBV18|NA
TGTGCCAGCCCACCGGGAATAGCGGGCTCCTACGAGCAGTACTTC
CASPPGIAGSYEQYF
>TRBD1|TRBJ2-1|TRBV6-1|NA
TGTGCCAGCAGTGAATTGGGGACAGGGCTCAATGAGCAGTTCTTC
CASSELGTGLNEQFF
>TRBD1|TRBJ2-7|TRBV7-2|NA
TGTGCCAGCAGCTTAGATACCACAGGGGGCGAGCAGTACTTC
CASSLDTTGGEQYF
>TRBD2|TRBJ2-7|TRBV3-1|NA
TGTGCCAGCAGCGTAACTAGCGGGGTCTACGAGCAGTACTTC
CASSVTSGVYEQYF
>NA|TRBJ2-3|TRBV28|NA
TGTGCCAGCAGTTCCCCTACCGCGGGAAGTTCGGATACGCAGTATTTT
CASSSPTAGSSDTQYF
>NA|TRBJ2-2|TRBV21-1|few
TGTGCCAGCATCTTCGGGAGGGATACCGGGGAGCTGTTTTTT
CASIFGRDTGELFF
>NA|TRBJ2-1|TRBV9|NA
TGTGCCAGCAGTCGACTAGTAAATGAGCAGTTCTTC
CASSRLVNEQFF
>TRBD2|TRBJ2-7|TRBV6-5|NA
TGTGCCAGCAGTTCACTAGCGGGACTAGTCTCCTACGAGCAGTACTTC
CASSSLAGLVSYEQYF
>TRBD2|TRBJ2-7|TRBV20-1|NA
TGCACCGGACTAGCGGAGACCTACGAGCAGTACTTC
CTGLAETYEQYF
>NA|TRBJ2-1|TRBV12-3/TRBV12-4|NA
TGTGCCAGCAGCTTTAGCTCAACTAGCTCCTACAATGAGCAGTTCTTC
CASSFSSTSSYNEQFF
>NA|TRBJ1-1|TRBV27|NA
TGTGCCAGCACCGACAGAAGAGGGACTGAAGCTTTCTTT
CASTDRRGTEAFF
>NA|TRBJ1-4|TRBV6-5|NA
TGTGCCAGCAGAATAGATCCGGGACCTACGTTTTTT
CASRIDPGPTFF
>TRBD2|TRBJ2-7|TRBV7-8|few
TGTGCCAGCAGCACAACTAGCGACCGGCAGTACTTC
CASSTTSDRQYF
>NA|TRBJ1-2|TRBV12-3/TRBV12-4|NA
TGTGCCAGCAGTCCTGCCCCGGGACGGAGGTTCTATGGCTACACCTTC
CASSPAPGRRFYGYTF
>TRBD1|TRBJ2-5|TRBV7-9|NA
TGTGCCAGCAGCCTCCGGGACAGGGAACGGGAGACCCAGTACTTC
CASSLRDRERETQYF
>TRBD1|TRBJ2-7|TRBV5-1|NA
TGCGCCAGCAGCCCTGGGACAGGGAGCGAGCAGTACTTC
CASSPGTGSEQYF
>NA|TRBJ2-1|TRBV27|NA
TGTGCCAGCAGTTTCCCTCCTCCTAATGAGCAGTTCTTC
CASSFPPPNEQFF
>TRBD2|TRBJ2-5|TRBV24-1|once
TGTGCCACCAGTGCGGTAGCGGGAGGGCCAGAGACCCAGTACTTC
CATSAVAGGPETQYF
>NA|TRBJ2-1|TRBV4-2|few
TGTGCCAGCAGCCAAGAGGACAGAATCTCCTACAATGAGCAGTTCTTC
CASSQEDRISYNEQFF
>TRBD2|TRBJ2-1|TRBV4-2|NA
TGTGCCAGCAGCCAAGCACGGGCGAAGCGGGAGGGCTCCCAAAATGAGCAGTTCTTC
CASSQARAKREGSQNEQFF
>TRBD1|TRBJ2-7|TRBV7-2|NA
TGTGCCAGCAGCCTACACCCGGGACAGGGTAGAGAGCAGTACTTC
CASSLHPGQGREQYF
>TRBD1|TRBJ2-7|TRBV5-1|NA
TGCGCCAGCAGCCTAAATATTGGACAGGGCTCCAACGAGCAGTACTTC
CASSLNIGQGSNEQYF
>TRBD1|TRBJ2-2|TRBV2|NA
TGTGCCAGCAGTGATGGACAGGGGGTTCGCACCGGGGAGCTGTTTTTT
CASSDGQGVRTGELFF
>NA|TRBJ2-1|TRBV7-9|few
TGTGCCAGCAGCTTAGGGCCCTATGAGCAGTTCTTC
CASSLGPYEQFF
>TRBD1|TRBJ2-5|TRBV29-1|NA
TGCAGCGCCCTACACGGACAGGGGGCGTCCGAGACCCAGTACTTC
CSALHGQGASETQYF
>TRBD2|TRBJ2-7|TRBV11-2|NA
TGCGCCAGCAGCTTAGTAGCGGGAACTTCTTACGAGCAGTACTTC
CASSLVAGTSYEQYF
>NA|TRBJ2-5|TRBV2|NA
TGTGCCAGCAGTGAAGAATCCCTTCCGATGGAGACCCAGTACTTC
CASSEESLPMETQYF
>NA|TRBJ2-7|TRBV27|NA
TGTGCCAGCAGTTTCTCCGAAGTTCGCGAGCAGTACTTC
CASSFSEVREQYF
>TRBD2|TRBJ2-4|TRBV6-5|NA
TGTGCCAGCAGTTACTCAGCGGGAGTCGGTGAGCAGTACTTC
CASSYSAGVGEQYF
>NA|TRBJ2-1|TRBV28|NA
TGTGCCAGCAGTTTATGGGCTAGCAACTACAATGAGCAGTTCTTC
CASSLWASNYNEQFF
>TRBD1|TRBJ2-1|TRBV6-6|NA
TGTGCCAGCAACCAAGGGGACAGCCAGGTCGATGAGCAGTTCTTC
CASNQGDSQVDEQFF
>NA|TRBJ2-1|TRBV20-1|NA
TGCAGTGCTAGATACGGGCTTCCTCCCAATGAGCAGTTCTTC
CSARYGLPPNEQFF
>TRBD1|TRBJ1-2|TRBV12-3/TRBV12-4|NA
TGTGCCAGCAGTCTGGACAGGGGTGGCTACACCTTC
CASSLDRGGYTF
>NA|TRBJ1-2|TRBV9|once
TGTGCCAGCAGCGGGGGACCTCCCTATGGCTACACCTTC
CASSGGPPYGYTF
>TRBD2|TRBJ2-7|TRBV29-1|few
TGCAGCGTTGGAGCCGGGACTAGCTACGAGCAGTACTTC
CSVGAGTSYEQYF
>NA|TRBJ2-1|TRBV9|NA
TGTGCCAGCAGCGTAGCGAAAATCCCAGGGGGGCTCCCCTACAATGAGCAGTTCTTC
CASSVAKIPGGLPYNEQFF